Listed below are T cell receptor beta chains from one sample, sequenced in a study of early T cells in non-severe SARS-CoV-2 infection. TCRdb passed the 5' RACE reads through MiXCR, listing each CDR3 protein once. Of around 84,000 distinct CDR3 sequences in the sample, 9.5% to 13% were seen once. The sequencing input was whole blood. The origin of the receptors is an adult who was a healthcare worker with PCR-confirmed SARS-CoV-2 infection or an uninfected control (not recorded which). Each CDR3 is given with its conserved first and last residue. A D gene is named only where the DNA matches it firmly. Only part of the rows carry a size: once, few, many, or a class if the clone is expanded.

>.|TRBJ2-1|TRBV11-3|TRBD2
TGTGCCAGCAGCTTAGTCGCCGGGGGGGCGAATGAGCAGTTCTTC
CASSLVAGGANEQFF
>many|TRBJ2-3|TRBV19|.
TGTGCCAGTAGTATACAGGGAGGTACGCAGTATTTT
CASSIQGGTQYF
>medium-sized|TRBJ2-7|TRBV28|.
TGTGCCAGCAGTTTTCATGGTGCAGGGCGCTACGAGCAGTACTTC
CASSFHGAGRYEQYF
>many|TRBJ2-7|TRBV5-1|.
TGTGCCAGCAGCTTAGAAGGATACGAGCAGTACTTC
CASSLEGYEQYF
>.|TRBJ1-3|TRBV25-1|.
TGTGCCAGCAGTCAAGGGCCCAACACCATATATTTT
CASSQGPNTIYF
>many|TRBJ2-2|TRBV11-2|.
TGTGCCAGCAGCCTGTTTGGGGGAGAGTATGCTGGGGAGCTGTTTTTT
CASSLFGGEYAGELFF
>many|TRBJ2-7|TRBV5-1|.
TGCGCCAGCAGCTTGCTAGGGGCGGGTGAGCAGTACTTC
CASSLLGAGEQYF
>many|TRBJ2-2|TRBV20-1|TRBD2
TGCAGTGCTGCTCCCAGGCGAGCGGGAGCTTCCAGATCCGGGGAGCTGTTTTTT
CSAAPRRAGASRSGELFF
>few|TRBJ1-1|TRBV27|.
TGTGCCAGCAGTTCCGCCTGGGACACTGAAGCTTTCTTT
CASSSAWDTEAFF
>once|TRBJ2-3|TRBV7-2|.
TGTGCCAGCACCTTGACAGATACGCAGTATTTT
CASTLTDTQYF
>.|TRBJ1-2|TRBV9|.
TGTGCCAGCAGCGTAGAAAGCTGGGGGAATGGCTACACCTTC
CASSVESWGNGYTF
>few|TRBJ2-5|TRBV9|.
TGTGCCAGCAGCGTAATAGCGTCGGATGTAGAGACCCAGTACTTC
CASSVIASDVETQYF
>few|TRBJ2-3|TRBV6-6|TRBD1
TGTGCCAGCAGTTACTCGACAGGGGTCGGCACAGATACGCAGTATTTT
CASSYSTGVGTDTQYF
>many|TRBJ2-1|TRBV24-1|TRBD2
TGTGCCACCAGTGATGCGGGACTAGCGGGAGGGGGGGATTACAATGAGCAGTTCTTC
CATSDAGLAGGGDYNEQFF
>few|TRBJ2-5|TRBV9|.
TGTGCCAGCAGCGTAAGGGTCGGGGAGACCCAGTACTTC
CASSVRVGETQYF
>.|TRBJ2-1|TRBV7-3|.
TGTGCCAGCAGCTTAAGCGGACATTACAATGAGCAGTTCTTC
CASSLSGHYNEQFF
>many|TRBJ1-1|TRBV6-1|.
TGTGCCAGCAGGTCAGAATATTACACTGAAGCTTTCTTT
CASRSEYYTEAFF
>.|TRBJ1-1|TRBV9|.
TGTGCCAGCAGCGTAGTTTTCGACAAGGAAGCTTTCTTT
CASSVVFDKEAFF
>many|TRBJ2-1|TRBV7-2|TRBD2
TGTGCCAGCAGGCCGGGGGGAGGCAGCTCCTACAATGAGCAGTTCTTC
CASRPGGGSSYNEQFF
>.|TRBJ2-2|TRBV28|.
TGTGCCAGCACCTCACCTTCGAACACCGGGGAGCTGTTTTTT
CASTSPSNTGELFF
>many|TRBJ2-7|TRBV6-5|.
TGTGCCAGCAGATACACCACCCAGGAAGAGCAGTACTTC
CASRYTTQEEQYF
>many|TRBJ2-3|TRBV6-5|.
TGTGCCAGCCGGGGAGGGGGGACCACAGATACGCAGTATTTT
CASRGGGTTDTQYF
>many|TRBJ2-5|TRBV11-3|TRBD2
TGTGCCAGCAGCTCGTTAGCGGGATTGAGAGAGACCCAGTACTTC
CASSSLAGLRETQYF
>many|TRBJ1-2|TRBV19|.
TGTGCCAGTAGGTTGGTTTCGTCCCATGGCTACACCTTC
CASRLVSSHGYTF
>.|TRBJ2-1|TRBV5-6|.
TGTGCCAGCAGCTTGGGGGAGAGCTCCTACAATGAGCAGTTCTTC
CASSLGESSYNEQFF
>few|TRBJ2-1|TRBV4-1|TRBD1
TGCGCCAGCAGCCAGGGACAGCCAGATGAGCAGTTCTTC
CASSQGQPDEQFF
>many|TRBJ2-1|TRBV5-1|.
TGCGCCAGCAGCTTGGGACAGCTATACAATGAGCAGTTCTTC
CASSLGQLYNEQFF
>many|TRBJ2-1|TRBV30|TRBD2
TGTGCCTGGAGTGGCTGGGAGCGGGAGGGGGGCTACAATGAGCAGTTCTTC
CAWSGWEREGGYNEQFF
>many|TRBJ2-5|TRBV7-2|.
TGTGCCAGCAGCTTAGTGGGCGGTGAGACCCAGTACTTC
CASSLVGGETQYF
>many|TRBJ1-1|TRBV27|.
TGTGCCAGCACCCCCTTGGCAGGCATGAACACTGAAGCTTTCTTT
CASTPLAGMNTEAFF
>.|TRBJ2-1|TRBV7-3|TRBD2
TGTGCCAGCAGCTTGGGGCTGAGCGGGGGTACCTACAATGAGCAGTTCTTC
CASSLGLSGGTYNEQFF
>few|TRBJ2-7|TRBV28|.
TGTGCCAGCAGTTTCGGGGCAGTCTCCTACGAGCAGTACTTC
CASSFGAVSYEQYF
>.|TRBJ2-3|TRBV9|.
TGTGCCAGCAGCGTAGAAATGAATACGCAGTATTTT
CASSVEMNTQYF
>many|TRBJ1-5|TRBV19|TRBD1
TGTGCCGGCTCACAGGGGACCAATCAGCCCCAGCATTTT
CAGSQGTNQPQHF
>few|TRBJ2-2|TRBV2|.
TGTGCCAGCAGAATGACAGGGAACACCGGGGAGCTGTTTTTT
CASRMTGNTGELFF
>few|TRBJ2-2|TRBV20-1|TRBD1
TGCAGTGCTAGAGTACAGGGGGACACCGGGGAGCTGTTTTTT
CSARVQGDTGELFF
>few|TRBJ2-1|TRBV28|TRBD2
TGTGCCAGCAGTTTCGGGAGCGGGGGGAATGAGCAGTTCTTC
CASSFGSGGNEQFF